This TCR beta chain was obtained from a study of neurological immune-mediated disorders. Study-wide background: Disease course was recorded as relapsing-remitting for some 31 and secondary progressive for about 9% of the roughly 35 multiple sclerosis patients.

One entry per CDR3 protein, called by TCRdb with MiXCR from the 5' RACE reads. The sample records 70,000 to 90,000 distinct CDR3 sequences, approximately 5.8% being singletons. The time point was: longitudinal time-point 2. The CDR3 spans 12 residues. The V end was cut by 2 bases, the J end by 8 bases, with 9 bases between. Points from the study as a whole: Phylogenetic grouping assigned the repertoires of 18 of 34 multiple sclerosis patients to one related-CDR3 cluster, which constitutes a possible signature. HTLV-1-associated myelopathy led in TCR clonal expansion, while multiple sclerosis ranked lowest, below healthy controls. Across subjects, no CDR3 amino acid sequence appeared in expanded clones of more than one subject, a finding that suggested private repertoires in all groups.

This clonotype was seen ten or more times. The antigen is undetermined. The chain employs TRBV12-3 or TRBV12-4 and TRBJ1-2; D is unresolved. This TCR was recovered from a woman aged 55-69 years with multiple sclerosis. Sequencing was carried out using PBMCs. DNA of the CDR3: TGTGCCAGCAGTTTAATCGGAGGGGGCTACACCTTC. Translating it yields CASSLIGGGYTF.